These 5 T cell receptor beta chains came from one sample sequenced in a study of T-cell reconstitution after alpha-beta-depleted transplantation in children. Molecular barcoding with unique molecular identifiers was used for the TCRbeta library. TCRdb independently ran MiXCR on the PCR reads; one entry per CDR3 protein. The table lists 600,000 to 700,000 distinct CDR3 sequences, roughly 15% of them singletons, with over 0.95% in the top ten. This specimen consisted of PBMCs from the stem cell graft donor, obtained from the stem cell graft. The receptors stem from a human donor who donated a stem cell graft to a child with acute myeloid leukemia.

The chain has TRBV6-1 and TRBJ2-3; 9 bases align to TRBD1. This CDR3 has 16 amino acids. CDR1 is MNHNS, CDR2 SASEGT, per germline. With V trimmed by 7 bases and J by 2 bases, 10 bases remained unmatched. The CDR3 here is CASTLGQGRSTDTQYF. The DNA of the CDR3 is TGTGCCAGCACCCTCGGACAGGGGCGGTCCACAGATACGCAGTATTTT.

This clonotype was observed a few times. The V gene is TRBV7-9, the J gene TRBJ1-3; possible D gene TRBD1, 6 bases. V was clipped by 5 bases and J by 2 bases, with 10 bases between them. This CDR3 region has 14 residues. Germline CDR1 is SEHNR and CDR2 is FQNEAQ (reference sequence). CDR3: CASSRNRAGNTIYF. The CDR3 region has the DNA TGTGCCAGCAGCCGTAACAGGGCTGGAAACACCATATATTTT.

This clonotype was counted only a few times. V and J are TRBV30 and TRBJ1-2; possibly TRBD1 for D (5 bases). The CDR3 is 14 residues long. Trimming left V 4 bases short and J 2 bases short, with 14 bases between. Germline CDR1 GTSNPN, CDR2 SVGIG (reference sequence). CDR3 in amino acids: CAWTKTVWNYGYTF. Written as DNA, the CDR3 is TGTGCCTGGACAAAGACAGTTTGGAACTATGGCTACACCTTC.

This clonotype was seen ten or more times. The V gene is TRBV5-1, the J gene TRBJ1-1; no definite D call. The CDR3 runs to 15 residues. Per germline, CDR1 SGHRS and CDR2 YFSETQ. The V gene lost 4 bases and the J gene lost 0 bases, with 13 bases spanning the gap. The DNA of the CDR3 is TGCGCCAGCAGCCCGGACGGAAGCATGAACACTGAAGCTTTCTTT. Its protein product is CASSPDGSMNTEAFF. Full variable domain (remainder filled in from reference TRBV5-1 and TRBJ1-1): KAGVTQTPRYLIKTRGQQVTLSCSPISGHRSVSWYQQTPGQGLQFLFEYFSETQRNKGNFPGRFSGRQFSNSRSEMNVSTLELGDSALYLCASSPDGSMNTEAFFGQGTRLTVV.

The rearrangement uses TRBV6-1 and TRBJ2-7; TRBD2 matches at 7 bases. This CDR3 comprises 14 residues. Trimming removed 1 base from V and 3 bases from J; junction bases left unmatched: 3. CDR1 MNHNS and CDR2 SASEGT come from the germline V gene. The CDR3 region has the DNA TGTGCCAGCAGTGAAGTAGGGGACTACTACGAGCAGTACGTC. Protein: CASSEVGDYYEQYV.